Below, 10 T cell receptor beta chains from the same sample are listed, as sequenced in a study of shared clonotypes between healthy human individuals. The assay was immunoSEQ multiplex PCR, and TCRdb's table has in-frame clones only and misses some. Among around 2.5 million clones listed, more than 85% were seen once. Sequenced sample: naive CD4+ T cells from PBMCs. The subset denotes: CD45RA+ positively selected. Source of these receptors: a man aged 18 to 29 in good health. Some clones in this sample may be carry-over from other donors' samples.

V is TRBV2 and J is TRBJ2-2; unclear D gene. From germline, CDR1 is SNHLY and CDR2 FYNNEI. The CDR3 runs to 15 residues. Deletions cut 1 base from V and 8 bases from J, with 14 bases between. In DNA, the CDR3 is TGTGCCAGCAGTGAAGGACAAACTCGTTATGGGGAGCTGTTTTTT. Its translation is CASSEGQTRYGELFF.

The chain has TRBV5-1 and TRBJ1-5, with D tentatively TRBD1 (6 bases). This CDR3 contains 14 residues. Trimming removed 3 bases from V and 7 bases from J, with 14 bases in between. CDR1 SGHRS and CDR2 YFSETQ come from the germline V gene. CDR3 residues: CASSSEPRGQPQHF. CDR3 DNA: TGCGCCAGCAGCTCGGAACCAAGGGGGCAGCCCCAGCATTTT. The full variable domain, with the rest looked up from reference TRBV5-1 and TRBJ1-5, is KAGVTQTPRYLIKTRGQQVTLSCSPISGHRSVSWYQQTPGQGLQFLFEYFSETQRNKGNFPGRFSGRQFSNSRSEMNVSTLELGDSALYLCASSSEPRGQPQHFGDGTRLSIL.

This chain uses TRBV5-1 with TRBJ2-6; D perhaps matches TRBD2 (5 bases). Germline-derived CDR1 and CDR2 are SGHRS and YFSETQ. The CDR3 runs to 16 residues. The V end lost 8 bases, the J end lost 0 bases, and 15 bases lay between the germline ends. CDR3 coding DNA: TGCGCCAGTAACGGGTCTCGGGACTCTGGGGCCAACGTCCTGACTTTC. Translated: CASNGSRDSGANVLTF.

V and J are TRBV4-3 and TRBJ2-1, with D possibly TRBD1 on 5 matching bases. The CDR3 consists of 15 residues. Germline V lookup: CDR1 LGHNA, CDR2 YSLEER. Trimming stripped 1 base from V and 5 bases from J, with 12 bases between. CDR3 in amino acids: CASSQGVGRDNEQFF. The DNA for the CDR3 is TGCGCCAGCAGCCAAGGGGTGGGCAGGGACAATGAGCAGTTCTTC.

This chain links TRBV6-1 with TRBJ1-1; possible D gene TRBD1, 6 bases. The CDR3 runs to 15 residues. Germline-derived CDR1 and CDR2 are MNHNS and SASEGT. Trimming took 4 bases from V and 1 from J, leaving 13 bases between them. For the CDR3, the DNA is TGTGCCAGCAGTGTCCTTGGACAGTCGAACACTGAAGCTTTCTTT. Its translation: CASSVLGQSNTEAFF.

The genes are TRBV5-1 and TRBJ1-2; D gene uncertain. This CDR3 region has 14 residues. V gave up 0 bases and J gave up 8 bases, with 14 bases separating them. The germline gives CDR1 SGHRS, CDR2 YFSETQ. CDR3 region: CASSLARGVEGYTF. CDR3 in DNA: TGCGCCAGCAGCTTGGCCAGAGGCGTGGAGGGCTACACCTTC.

The genes are TRBV7-2 and TRBJ1-3; D unclear. The CDR3 has 15 amino acids. Trimming left V 5 bases short and J 3 bases short, with 14 bases between. CDR1 and CDR2 (germline): SGHTA, FQGNSA. The CDR3 coding sequence is TGTGCCAGCAGCCCCGAGATAGGGTTTGGAAACACCATATATTTT. Translating gives CASSPEIGFGNTIYF.

The chain joins TRBV27 to TRBJ1-1; the D gene is possibly TRBD1 (6 bases). The CDR3 sequence is 15 residues long. The V gene lost 6 bases and the J gene lost 0 bases, with 14 bases spanning the gap. Per germline, CDR1 MNHEY and CDR2 SMNVEV (reference sequence). The CDR3, as DNA: TGTGCCAGCAGACGGGGGCGTCAGGTGAACACTGAAGCTTTCTTT. This gives the protein CASRRGRQVNTEAFF.

This rearrangement joins TRBV5-1 to TRBJ2-1, with 7 bases matching TRBD1. Looked up from germline, CDR1 is SGHRS and CDR2 is YFSETQ. V lost 2 bases to trimming and J lost 4 bases; unmatched junction nucleotides: 6. This CDR3 is 15 amino acids long. The CDR3 DNA is TGCGCCAGCAGCTTTACTACAGGGGAATACAATGAGCAGTTCTTC. Translated, it gives CASSFTTGEYNEQFF.

This clone was observed a handful of times. Different DNA sequences within this sample yield the same CDR3. The V and J genes are TRBV6-1 and TRBJ1-1; D gene ambiguous. This CDR3 has 12 amino acids. The V end lost 5 bases, the J end lost 4 bases, and 8 bases lay between the germline ends. Per the germline V gene, CDR1 is MNHNS and CDR2 is SASEGT. CDR3 DNA: TGTGCCAGCAGTAGACACGGCACTGAAGCTTTCTTT. Translating it yields CASSRHGTEAFF.